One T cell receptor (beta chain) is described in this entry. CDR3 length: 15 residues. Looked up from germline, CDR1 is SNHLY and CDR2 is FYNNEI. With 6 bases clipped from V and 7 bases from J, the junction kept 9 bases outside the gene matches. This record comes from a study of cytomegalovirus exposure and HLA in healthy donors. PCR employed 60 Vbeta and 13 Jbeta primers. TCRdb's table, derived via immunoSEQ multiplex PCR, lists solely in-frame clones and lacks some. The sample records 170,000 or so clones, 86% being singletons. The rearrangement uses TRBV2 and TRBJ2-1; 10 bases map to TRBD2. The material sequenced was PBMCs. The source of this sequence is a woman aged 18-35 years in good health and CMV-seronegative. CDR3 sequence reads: CASSRSGRGGNEQFF. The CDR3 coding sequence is TGTGCCAGCAGCCGAAGCGGGAGGGGGGGGAATGAGCAGTTCTTC.